This TCR beta chain stems from a study of blood T cell repertoires in COVID-19. The assay was immunoSEQ multiplex PCR, and TCRdb's table has in-frame clones only and misses some. The sample has 90,000 or so clones, 88% seen once. Sample: peripheral blood. The sequence derives from an elderly man with acute or convalescent COVID-19.

The CDR3 region has the DNA TGTGCCAGCAGCCCCCGGGTCCACCGTCGGACCCTCCACTTT. This translates into CASSPRVHRRTLHF. V gene TRBV21-1 combines with J gene TRBJ1-6. TRBV21-1 is a recognized pseudogene. The length of the CDR3 is 14 residues.